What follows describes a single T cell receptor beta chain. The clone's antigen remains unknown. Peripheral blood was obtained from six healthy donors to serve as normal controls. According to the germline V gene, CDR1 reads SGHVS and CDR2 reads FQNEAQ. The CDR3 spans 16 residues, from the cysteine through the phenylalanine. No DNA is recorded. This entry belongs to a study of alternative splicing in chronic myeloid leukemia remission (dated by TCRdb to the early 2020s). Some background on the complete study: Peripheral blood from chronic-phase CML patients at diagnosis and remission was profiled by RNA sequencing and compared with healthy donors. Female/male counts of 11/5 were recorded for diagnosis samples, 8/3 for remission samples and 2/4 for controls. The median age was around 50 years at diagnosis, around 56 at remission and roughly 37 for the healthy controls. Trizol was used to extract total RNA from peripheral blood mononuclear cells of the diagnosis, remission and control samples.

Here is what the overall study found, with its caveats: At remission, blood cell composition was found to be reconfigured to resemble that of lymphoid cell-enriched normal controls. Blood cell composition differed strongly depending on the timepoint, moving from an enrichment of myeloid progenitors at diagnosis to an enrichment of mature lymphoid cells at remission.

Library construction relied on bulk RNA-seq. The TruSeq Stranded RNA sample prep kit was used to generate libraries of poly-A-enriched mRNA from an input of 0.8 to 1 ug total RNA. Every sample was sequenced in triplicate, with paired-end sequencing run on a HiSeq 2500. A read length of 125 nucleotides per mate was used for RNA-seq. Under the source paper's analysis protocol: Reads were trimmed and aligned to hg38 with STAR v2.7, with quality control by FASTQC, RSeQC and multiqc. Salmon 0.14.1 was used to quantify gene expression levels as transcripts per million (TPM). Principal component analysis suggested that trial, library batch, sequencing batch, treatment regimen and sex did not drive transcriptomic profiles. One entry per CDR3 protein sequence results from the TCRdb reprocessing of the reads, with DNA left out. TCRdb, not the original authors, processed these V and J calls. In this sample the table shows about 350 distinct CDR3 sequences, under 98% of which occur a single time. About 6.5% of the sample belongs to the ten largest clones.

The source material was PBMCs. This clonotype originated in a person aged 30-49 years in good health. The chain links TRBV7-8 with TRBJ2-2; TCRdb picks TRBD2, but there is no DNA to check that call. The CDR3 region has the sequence CASSPFSGPNTGELFF.